This TCR delta chain was sequenced for a study of Vδ1+ human thymocytes. The study's findings and limits: Unexpected Vdelta2 sequences could cause misinterpretation of bulk repertoire data. Despite high sort purity, about 20% of thymic T cell receptor delta sequences were Vdelta2. Thymic TRG and TRD repertoires appeared highly polyclonal.

CDR1 and CDR2 (germline): TSWWSYY, QGS. The CDR3 runs 23 residues. The ends lost 2 bases at V and 2 bases at J; junction bases unmatched: 24. Thymocytes were sorted as CD3+ TCRVdelta1+ TCRVdelta2- after alphabeta T cell depletion. Vdelta1+ thymocyte sorts reached between about 98% and 99.6% purity. Sequences come from RNA converted to cDNA by reverse transcription. Pooled V-gene forward primers with one constant-region reverse primer generated the CDR3 amplicons by multiplex PCR. With CATT, TCRdb re-called clones from the multiplex PCR reads. Of some 73,000 delta-chain clones in the sample, approximately 34% were seen once. This clone showed up just a few times. What it recognizes is unknown.

Sequencing was carried out using Vdelta1+ gamma-delta thymocytes from the thymus. Subset reported: FACS-sorted CD3+ TCRalphabeta- TCRVdelta1+ TCRVdelta2- thymocytes. The V call is TRDV1, the J call TRDJ1; 12 nucleotides match TRDD3. This receptor was obtained from a boy less than two years old who had congenital heart surgery. CDR3 DNA: TGTGCTCTTGGGGAAACCCCTCCTACAACTGGGGGATACACTCATAGGGGGACCGATAAACTCATCTTT. Translating gives CALGETPPTTGGYTHRGTDKLIF.